The 27 T cell receptor beta chains below all came from one sample that was sequenced in a study of blood T cells in healthy people across ages. The second PCR ran roughly 6 to 11 cycles with a sample-barcoded 5' primer and J-beta primers. TCRdb used MiXCR to reprocess the 5' RACE reads, holding one entry per CDR3 protein. The sample records roughly 1,100,000 distinct CDR3 sequences, around 25% being singletons. The same specimen was also included in a second study, on T cells of mothers and their children.

The sample was blood. These receptors were taken from a girl aged 2 to 9 in good health.

This clonotype was seen a few times. This chain uses TRBV16 with TRBJ1-1; D not certain. The germline V gene encodes CDR1 KGHSY and CDR2 FQNENV. V lost 7 bases, J lost 6 bases, and 12 bases lay in between. The CDR3 loop spans 12 amino acids. The CDR3 nucleotides read TGTGCCAGCAACACCCTACTCCCTGAAGCTTTCTTT. It translates to CASNTLLPEAFF.

In its sample, this clonotype was seen a few times. V gene TRBV19 combines with J gene TRBJ1-5; 10 positions agree with TRBD1. Germline lookup yields CDR1 LNHDA and CDR2 SQIVND (reference sequence). The CDR3 loop spans 15 amino acids. Germline trimming cut 8 bases from V and 3 bases from J; bases unmatched to any gene: 7. This CDR3 is CASHTGTGDNQPQHF. CDR3 nucleotides: TGTGCCAGTCACACCGGGACAGGGGACAATCAGCCCCAGCATTTT.

The sample holds a few counts of this clonotype. The junction departs from the called germline gene at one end, perhaps through a read error. The gene calls are TRBV2 and TRBJ2-2; D is ambiguous. This CDR3 has 13 amino acids. Per germline, CDR1 SNHLY and CDR2 FYNNEI. The CDR3 loop reads CAGSEIRAGELFF. In DNA, the CDR3 is TGTGCCGGCAGTGAAATACGGGCCGGGGAGCTGTTTTTT.

V is TRBV10-3 and J is TRBJ1-2, with no clear D. V was cut by 1 base and J by 4 bases, with 16 bases left in between. CDR3 length equals 16 residues. Germline assignment: CDR1 ENHRY and CDR2 SYGVKD. The CDR3 sequence is CAISELKSQEGYGYTF. The CDR3 DNA is TGTGCCATCAGTGAGTTAAAGAGTCAGGAGGGCTATGGCTACACCTTC.

This clonotype was seen only a few times. V is TRBV13 and J is TRBJ2-1; D gene unclear. Germline V gene lookup returns CDR1 PRHDT and CDR2 FYEKMQ (reference sequence). This CDR3 contains 13 residues. The germline V and J ends were trimmed by 5 bases and 5 bases, with 10 bases remaining between them. This CDR3 reads CASSSPNNNEQFF. The CDR3 region has the DNA TGTGCCAGCAGCAGTCCGAACAACAATGAGCAGTTCTTC.

The V call is TRBV2, the J call TRBJ1-5; a possible D gene is TRBD1 (5 bases). V lost 4 bases, J lost 0 bases, and 16 bases lay in between. Germline values: CDR1 SNHLY, CDR2 FYNNEI. This CDR3 comprises 17 residues. The CDR3 bases are TGTGCCAGCAGTGGGAGTTTCGAGACAGATAGCAATCAGCCCCAGCATTTT. It encodes CASSGSFETDSNQPQHF.

The rearrangement links TRBV20-1 to TRBJ2-4; 10 bases fit TRBD2. With 0 bases clipped from V and 7 bases from J, the junction kept 6 bases outside the gene matches. This CDR3 is 15 amino acids long. Per germline, CDR1 DFQATT and CDR2 SNEGSKA (reference sequence). The CDR3 DNA sequence: TGCAGTGCTAGAGAGGCTAGCGGGAGTGTCAACATTCAGTACTTC. Amino acid sequence: CSAREASGSVNIQYF.

This clonotype was counted between two and nine times. The chain couples TRBV6-5 to TRBJ1-5, with TRBD1 as a possible D gene (5 bases). This CDR3 region has 15 residues. The V gene's germline CDR1 is MNHEY and CDR2 SVGAGI. V was trimmed by 2 bases and J by 5 bases, leaving 13 bases between them. As DNA, the CDR3 is TGTGCCAGCAGTTACACCAACCGGGGGGATCAGCCCCAGCATTTT. It specifies CASSYTNRGDQPQHF.

This rearrangement joins TRBV29-1 to TRBJ2-5; no reliable D call. Trimming cost V 7 bases and J 1 base, with 13 bases left between them. Germline CDR1 reads SQVTM; CDR2 reads ANQGSEA. This CDR3 is built from 13 residues. CDR3 nucleotide sequence: TGCAGCGCTGCCTATTGGGGCCAAGAGACCCAGTACTTC. This encodes CSAAYWGQETQYF.

The rearrangement uses TRBV29-1 and TRBJ2-5; perhaps TRBD1 as D (8 bases). V dropped 3 bases and J dropped 1 base, with 21 bases sitting between them. The germline CDR1 and CDR2 sequences are SQVTM and ANQGSEA. CDR3 length: 17 amino acids. In DNA, the CDR3 is TGCAGCGTTGAGAAGCCAACAGGGGGGGCTGTCCAAGAGACCCAGTACTTC. This encodes CSVEKPTGGAVQETQYF.

This clonotype occurred a few times. The CDR3 DNA is TGTGCCAGCAGCTTACCGGGACAGGTGGGCTACACCTTC. This codes for CASSLPGQVGYTF. The chain employs TRBV7-2 and TRBJ1-2, with TRBD1 matching 8 bases. The CDR3 runs to 13 residues. Germline V gene lookup returns CDR1 SGHTA and CDR2 FQGNSA. Trimming removed 2 bases from V and 8 bases from J; junction bases left unmatched: 4.

The chain employs TRBV7-9 and TRBJ1-2, with 9 bases aligning to TRBD1. V shed 6 bases and J 12 bases; nucleotides not matched to a gene: 17. CDR1 is SEHNR and CDR2 is FQNEAQ in the germline V gene (reference sequence). This CDR3 is built from 15 residues. The CDR3 sequence: CASSQNYRDREWDTF. The CDR3 bases are TGTGCCAGCAGTCAAAACTACCGGGACAGGGAGTGGGACACCTTC.

This sequence joins TRBV29-1 and TRBJ2-5; D may correspond to TRBD1 or TRBD2 (5 bases each). V lost 4 bases to trimming and J lost 2 bases, with 14 bases between them. This CDR3 has 14 residues. Germline V gives CDR1 SQVTM, CDR2 ANQGSEA. The chain's CDR3 is CSVVVSREQETQYF. Written as DNA, the CDR3 is TGCAGCGTTGTTGTAAGCAGGGAGCAAGAGACCCAGTACTTC.

This clonotype was counted ten times or more. This chain joins TRBV10-1 and TRBJ2-1, with D tentatively TRBD2 (7 bases). This CDR3 spans 13 amino acids. The germline V gene has CDR1 WNHNN and CDR2 SYGVQD (reference sequence). Trimming took off 3 bases at V and 10 bases at J, with 13 bases between the two ends. The CDR3 coding sequence is TGCGCCAGCAGTGAATCGGGGAGGGGGGAGCAGTTCTTC. As protein: CASSESGRGEQFF.

This clonotype was seen a few times. The rearrangement joins TRBV20-1 to TRBJ1-5; no clear D gene. Trimming took off 0 bases at V and 5 bases at J, with 14 bases between the two ends. The germline V gene has CDR1 DFQATT and CDR2 SNEGSKA (reference sequence). The CDR3 is 15 amino acids. CDR3 sequence (DNA): TGCAGTGCTAGAGACCTATACAGCGTCGATCAGCCCCAGCATTTT. This translates into CSARDLYSVDQPQHF.

This clonotype was seen a handful of times. The chain is built from TRBV7-8 and TRBJ1-3, with D possibly being TRBD1 (5 bases). Looked up from germline, CDR1 is SGHVS and CDR2 is FQNEAQ. Trimming removed 1 base from V and 0 bases from J, with 10 bases in between. The length of the CDR3 is 16 residues. The CDR3 loop is CASSLVHRSSGNTIYF. The CDR3, as DNA: TGTGCCAGCAGCTTAGTTCACAGGAGCTCTGGAAACACCATATATTTT.

The rearrangement joins TRBV12-3 or TRBV12-4 to TRBJ2-1, with D perhaps matching TRBD2 (6 bases). The J call may be incorrect, as the DNA end agrees better with TRBJ2-7. The CDR3 totals 16 residues. CDR3 nucleotides: TGTGCCAGCAGTGCCCCCGGGGGAGGTCTACGAGTAGGGCAGTACTTC. As protein: CASSAPGGGLRVGQYF.

The V gene is TRBV9, the J gene TRBJ1-1; D is unresolved. The germline V and J ends were trimmed by 0 bases and 0 bases, with 9 bases remaining between them. This CDR3 has 15 residues. Germline V gene sequence: CDR1 SGDLS, CDR2 YYNGEE. The CDR3 DNA reads as TGTGCCAGCAGCGTAGAGTCCAGAATGAACACTGAAGCTTTCTTT. It translates to CASSVESRMNTEAFF.

The V and J genes are TRBV29-1 and TRBJ1-2; TRBD1 might be the D (5 bases). The CDR3 sequence is 13 residues long. Germline loops: CDR1 SQVTM, CDR2 ANQGSEA. V was pared by 0 bases and J by 6 bases, with 11 bases between. The CDR3 DNA reads TGCAGCGTTGAAGATGGGGGAGAGCATGGCTACACCTTC. Residues: CSVEDGGEHGYTF.

J is TRBJ2-5 and V is TRBV7-2; 7 nucleotides align to TRBD1. In germline, CDR1 is SGHTA, CDR2 FQGNSA. The CDR3 is 14 residues long. V lost 3 bases, J lost 4 bases, and 5 bases stayed unmatched. The CDR3 DNA follows: TGTGCCAGCAGCTTGGGGACAGTCGGAGAGACCCAGTACTTC. Protein: CASSLGTVGETQYF.

This clonotype was seen a few times. The chain has TRBV6-2 or TRBV6-3 and TRBJ2-3; TRBD2 agrees at 9 bases. CDR3 length: 17 amino acids. From germline, CDR1 is MNHEY and CDR2 SVGEGT. After removal of 4 bases from V and 0 bases from J, the junction contained 8 bases not matched to a gene. In DNA form, the CDR3 reads TGTGCCAGCAGTTTCGAATTAGCGGGAGTCAGCACAGATACGCAGTATTTT. It encodes CASSFELAGVSTDTQYF.

The genes are TRBV27 and TRBJ2-6, with D uncertain. The V end was cut by 4 bases, the J end by 2 bases, with 6 bases between. The germline V gene has CDR1 MNHEY and CDR2 SMNVEV (reference sequence). There are 14 residues in the CDR3. The CDR3 loop reads CASSSVTGANVLTF. The DNA of the CDR3 is TGTGCCAGCAGTTCAGTCACTGGGGCCAACGTCCTGACTTTC.

This clonotype occurred a few times. Written as DNA, the CDR3 is TGCAGCGTTGTTTTGCAGGGGCCCAATGAGCAGTTCTTC. This gives the protein CSVVLQGPNEQFF. The gene calls are TRBV29-1 and TRBJ2-1; TRBD1 might be the D (6 bases). CDR3 size: 13 residues. Looked up from germline, CDR1 is SQVTM and CDR2 is ANQGSEA. Between the trimmed V and J ends, which lost 4 bases and 6 bases, there was a span of 13 bases.

The chain combines TRBV20-1 with TRBJ2-2; D gene unclear. The V end lost 1 base, the J end lost 1 base, and 7 bases lay between the germline ends. CDR3 length: 14 amino acids. Looked up from germline, CDR1 is DFQATT and CDR2 is SNEGSKA (reference sequence). CDR3 DNA sequence: TGCAGTGCTAGAGGACGGATGAACACCGGGGAGCTGTTTTTT. Translation: CSARGRMNTGELFF.

The CDR3 region has the DNA TGTGCCAGCAGCGTCGGGGCCAACCAAGAGACCCAGTACTTC. Amino acids: CASSVGANQETQYF. The V call is TRBV9, the J call TRBJ2-5; tentatively, D is TRBD1 or TRBD2 (5 bases each). The V and J ends lost 2 bases and 0 bases respectively, with 8 bases between them. Germline V gene sequence: CDR1 SGDLS, CDR2 YYNGEE. The CDR3 runs 14 residues.

The chain combines TRBV2 with TRBJ1-6, with D hard to call. V was shortened by 10 bases and J by 7 bases, with 11 bases between the two germline ends. CDR1 SNHLY and CDR2 FYNNEI come from the germline V gene. This CDR3 is built from 12 residues. DNA for the CDR3: TGTGCCACCTCATACATGAATTCACCCCTCCACTTT. Amino acid sequence: CATSYMNSPLHF.

This rearrangement joins TRBV2 to TRBJ2-2, with D perhaps TRBD1 (7 bases). Germline CDR1 is SNHLY and CDR2 is FYNNEI. The CDR3 has 16 residues. Between the trimmed V and J ends, which lost 3 bases and 2 bases, there was a span of 13 bases. The CDR3 DNA reads as TGTGCCAGCAGTGAGGAGGGGGCGACCAACACCGGGGAGCTGTTTTTT. Residues: CASSEEGATNTGELFF.